This T cell receptor beta chain was obtained from a study of OX40 agonist ivuxolimab in advanced cancers. For the study at large: Subjects had a mean age of roughly 57 years, with a range of roughly 23 to 79; around 80% were male. Broader study findings: CD4+ and CD8+ T cells in blood underwent clonal expansion by week 6 at 0.1 to 3.0 mg/kg.

On this clone itself: Its target is unknown.

The CDR3 has 15 amino acids. Germline V gives CDR1 LNHNV, CDR2 YYDKDF (reference sequence). V was clipped by 6 bases and J by 5 bases; unmatched bases: 7. Assay: immunoSEQ multiplex PCR; the TCRdb copy retains only in-frame clones and omits some. The data hold 60,000 or so clones, with around 85% observed a single time. The receptor was derived from an adult with an advanced solid tumor such as melanoma, head and neck, liver or kidney cancer. The chain links TRBV15 to TRBJ2-3; the match to TRBD2 covers 11 bases. This specimen was CD4+ or CD8+ T cells sorted from blood, taken in a trial of the OX40 agonist ivuxolimab. The CDR3 nucleotides are TGTGCCACCAGTTATAGCGGGGGGGCTGTAGATACGCAGTATTTT. Translation: CATSYSGGAVDTQYF.